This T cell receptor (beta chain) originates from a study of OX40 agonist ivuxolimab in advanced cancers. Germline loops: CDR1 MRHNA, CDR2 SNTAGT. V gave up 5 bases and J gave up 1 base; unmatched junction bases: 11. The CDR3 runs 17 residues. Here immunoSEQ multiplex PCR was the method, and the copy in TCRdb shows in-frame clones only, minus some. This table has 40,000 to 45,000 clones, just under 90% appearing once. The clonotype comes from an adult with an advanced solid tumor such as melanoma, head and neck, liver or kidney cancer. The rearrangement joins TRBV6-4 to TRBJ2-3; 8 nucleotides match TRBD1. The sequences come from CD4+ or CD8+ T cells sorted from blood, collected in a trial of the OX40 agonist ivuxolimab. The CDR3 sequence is CASSFHPGGAGTDTQYF. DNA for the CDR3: TGTGCCAGCAGTTTCCATCCAGGGGGCGCCGGCACAGATACGCAGTATTTT.